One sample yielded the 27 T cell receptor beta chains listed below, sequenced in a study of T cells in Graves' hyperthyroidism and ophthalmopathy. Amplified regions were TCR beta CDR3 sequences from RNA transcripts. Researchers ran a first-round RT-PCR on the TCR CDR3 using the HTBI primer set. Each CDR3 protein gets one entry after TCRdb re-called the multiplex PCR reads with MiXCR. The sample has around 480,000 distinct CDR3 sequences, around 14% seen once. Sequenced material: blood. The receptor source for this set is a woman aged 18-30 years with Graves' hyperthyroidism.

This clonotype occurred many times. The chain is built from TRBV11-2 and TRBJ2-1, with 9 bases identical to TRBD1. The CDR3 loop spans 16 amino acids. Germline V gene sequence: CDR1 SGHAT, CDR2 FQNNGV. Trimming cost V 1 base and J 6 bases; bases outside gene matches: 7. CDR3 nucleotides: TGTGCCAGCAGCTTAGGGCCGGGACAGGGTTTCAATGAGCAGTTCTTC. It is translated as CASSLGPGQGFNEQFF. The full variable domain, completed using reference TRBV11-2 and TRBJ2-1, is EAGVAQSPRYKIIEKRQSVAFWCNPISGHATLYWYQQILGQGPKLLIQFQNNGVVDDSQLPKDRFSAERLKGVDSTLKIQPAKLEDSAVYLCASSLGPGQGFNEQFFGPGTRLTVL.

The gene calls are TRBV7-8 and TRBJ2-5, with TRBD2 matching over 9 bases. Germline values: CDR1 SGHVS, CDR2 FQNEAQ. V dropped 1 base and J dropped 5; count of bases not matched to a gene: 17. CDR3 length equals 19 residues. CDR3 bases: TGTGCCAGCAGCTTAGGAGTGGAGTATGGGCGGGAGGGGTTGGAGACCCAGTACTTC. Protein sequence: CASSLGVEYGREGLETQYF.

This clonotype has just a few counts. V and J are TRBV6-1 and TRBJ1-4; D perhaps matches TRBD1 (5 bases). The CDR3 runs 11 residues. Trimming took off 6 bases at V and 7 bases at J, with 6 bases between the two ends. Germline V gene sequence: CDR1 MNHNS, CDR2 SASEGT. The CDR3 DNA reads TGTGCCAGCAGCGGGGCTGAAAAACTGTTTTTT. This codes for CASSGAEKLFF.

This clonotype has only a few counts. CDR3 in DNA: TGTGCCAGCAGCCTTTTCCAGGGCACAGATACGCAGTATTTT. Its protein product is CASSLFQGTDTQYF. The chain has TRBV5-4 and TRBJ2-3; D remains unclear. The CDR3 runs to 14 residues. V was clipped by 4 bases and J by 1 base, with 10 bases between them. CDR1 and CDR2 (germline): SGHNT, YYREEE (reference sequence).

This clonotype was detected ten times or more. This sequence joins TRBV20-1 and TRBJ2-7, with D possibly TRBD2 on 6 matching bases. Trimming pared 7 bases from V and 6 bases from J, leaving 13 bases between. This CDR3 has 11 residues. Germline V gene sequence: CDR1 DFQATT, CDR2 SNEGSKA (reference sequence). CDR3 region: CSVADGGEQYV. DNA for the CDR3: TGCAGTGTAGCGGACGGGGGCGAGCAGTACGTC.

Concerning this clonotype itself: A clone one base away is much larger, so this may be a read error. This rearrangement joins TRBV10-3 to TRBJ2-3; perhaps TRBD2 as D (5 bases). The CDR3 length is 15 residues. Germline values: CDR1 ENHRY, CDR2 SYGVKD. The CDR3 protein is CAISEADPSTDTQCF. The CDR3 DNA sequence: TGTGCCATCAGTGAGGCGGACCCTAGCACAGATACGCAGTGTTTT.

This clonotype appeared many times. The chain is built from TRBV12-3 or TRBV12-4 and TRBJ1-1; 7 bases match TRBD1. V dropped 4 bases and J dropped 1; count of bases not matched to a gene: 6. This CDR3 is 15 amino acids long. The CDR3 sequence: CASSWGQSENTEAFF. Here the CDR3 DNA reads TGTGCCAGCAGTTGGGGACAGAGTGAGAACACTGAAGCTTTCTTT.

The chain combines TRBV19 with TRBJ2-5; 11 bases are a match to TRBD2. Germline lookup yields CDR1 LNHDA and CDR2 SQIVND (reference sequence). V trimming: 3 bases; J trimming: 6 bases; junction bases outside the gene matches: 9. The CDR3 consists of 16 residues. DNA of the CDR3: TGTGCCAGTAGTATTGGATTAGCGGGAGGGCGAAAGACCCAGTACTTC. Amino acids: CASSIGLAGGRKTQYF.

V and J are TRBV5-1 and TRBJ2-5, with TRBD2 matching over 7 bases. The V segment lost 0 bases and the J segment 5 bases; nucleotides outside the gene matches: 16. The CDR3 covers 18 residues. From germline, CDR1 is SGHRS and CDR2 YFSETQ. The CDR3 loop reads CASSLGWASGAQGETQYF. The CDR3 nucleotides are TGCGCCAGCAGCTTGGGTTGGGCCAGCGGGGCCCAAGGGGAGACCCAGTACTTC.

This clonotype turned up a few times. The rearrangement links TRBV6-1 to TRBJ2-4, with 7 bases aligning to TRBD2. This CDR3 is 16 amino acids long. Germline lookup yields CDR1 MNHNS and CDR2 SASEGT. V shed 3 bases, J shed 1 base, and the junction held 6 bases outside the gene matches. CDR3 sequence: CASSEAGAGAKNIQYF. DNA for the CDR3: TGTGCCAGCAGTGAGGCGGGAGCGGGGGCCAAAAACATTCAGTACTTC.

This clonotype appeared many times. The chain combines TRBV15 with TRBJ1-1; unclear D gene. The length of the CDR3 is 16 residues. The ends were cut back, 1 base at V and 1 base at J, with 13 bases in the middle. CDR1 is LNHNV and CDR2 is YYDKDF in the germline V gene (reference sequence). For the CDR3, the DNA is TGTGCCACCAGCAGAGTTCAGTTCGAGGAGAACACTGAAGCTTTCTTT. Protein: CATSRVQFEENTEAFF.

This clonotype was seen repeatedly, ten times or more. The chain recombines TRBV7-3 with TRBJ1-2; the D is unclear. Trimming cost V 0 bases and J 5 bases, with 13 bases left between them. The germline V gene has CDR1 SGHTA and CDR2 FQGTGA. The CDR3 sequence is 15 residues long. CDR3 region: CASSLTGRVGYGYTF. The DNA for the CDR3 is TGTGCCAGCAGCTTAACGGGCAGAGTGGGATATGGCTACACCTTC. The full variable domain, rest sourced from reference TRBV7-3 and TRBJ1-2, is GAGVSQTPSNKVTEKGKYVELRCDPISGHTALYWYRQSLGQGPEFLIYFQGTGAADDSGLPNDRFFAVRPEGSVSTLKIQRTERGDSAVYLCASSLTGRVGYGYTFGSGTRLTVV.

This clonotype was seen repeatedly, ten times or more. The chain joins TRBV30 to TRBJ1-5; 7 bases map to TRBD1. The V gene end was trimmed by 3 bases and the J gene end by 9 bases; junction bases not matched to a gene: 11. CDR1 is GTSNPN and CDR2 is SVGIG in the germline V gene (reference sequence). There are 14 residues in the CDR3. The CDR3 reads CAWSTAGGNGPQHF. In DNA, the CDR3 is TGTGCCTGGAGCACTGCAGGGGGGAATGGGCCCCAGCATTTT.

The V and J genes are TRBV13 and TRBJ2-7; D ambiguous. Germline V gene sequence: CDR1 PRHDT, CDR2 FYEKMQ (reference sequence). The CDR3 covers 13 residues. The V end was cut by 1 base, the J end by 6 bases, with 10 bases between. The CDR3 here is CASSLVLETEQYV. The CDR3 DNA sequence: TGTGCCAGCAGCTTAGTATTAGAGACCGAGCAGTACGTC.

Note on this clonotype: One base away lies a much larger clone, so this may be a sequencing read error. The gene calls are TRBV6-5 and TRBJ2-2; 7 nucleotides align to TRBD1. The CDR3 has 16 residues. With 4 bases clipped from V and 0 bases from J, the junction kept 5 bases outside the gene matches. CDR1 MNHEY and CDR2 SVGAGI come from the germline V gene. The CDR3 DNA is TGTGCCAGCAGTTCGCCGGACAGGCCGAACACCGGGGAGCTGTTTTTT. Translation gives CASSSPDRPNTGELFF.

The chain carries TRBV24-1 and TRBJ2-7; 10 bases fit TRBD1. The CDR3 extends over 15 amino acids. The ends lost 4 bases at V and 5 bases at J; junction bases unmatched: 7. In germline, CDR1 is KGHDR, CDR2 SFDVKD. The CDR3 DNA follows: TGTGCCACCAGTGACCCGACAGGGGGCTCTGACGAGCAGTACTTC. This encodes CATSDPTGGSDEQYF.

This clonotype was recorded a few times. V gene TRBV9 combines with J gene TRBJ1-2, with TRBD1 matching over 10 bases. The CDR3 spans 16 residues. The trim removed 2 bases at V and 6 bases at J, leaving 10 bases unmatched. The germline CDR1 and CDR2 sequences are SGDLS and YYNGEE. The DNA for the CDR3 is TGTGCCAGCAGCGTTTACGGACAGGGGGATATGAATGGCTACACCTTC. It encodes CASSVYGQGDMNGYTF.

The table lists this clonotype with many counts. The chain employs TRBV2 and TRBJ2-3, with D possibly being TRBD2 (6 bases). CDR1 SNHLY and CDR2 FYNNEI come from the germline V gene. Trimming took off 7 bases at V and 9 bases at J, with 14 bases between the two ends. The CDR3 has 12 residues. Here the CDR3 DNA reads TGTGCCAGCAAGGGACTCTCCGACACGCAGTATTTT. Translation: CASKGLSDTQYF.

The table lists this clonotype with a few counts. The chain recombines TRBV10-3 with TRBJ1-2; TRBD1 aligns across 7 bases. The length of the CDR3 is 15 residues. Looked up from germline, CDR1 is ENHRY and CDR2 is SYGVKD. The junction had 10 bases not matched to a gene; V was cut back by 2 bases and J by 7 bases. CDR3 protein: CAISEPDRTGPGYTF. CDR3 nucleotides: TGTGCCATCAGTGAGCCGGATAGGACAGGCCCTGGCTACACCTTC.

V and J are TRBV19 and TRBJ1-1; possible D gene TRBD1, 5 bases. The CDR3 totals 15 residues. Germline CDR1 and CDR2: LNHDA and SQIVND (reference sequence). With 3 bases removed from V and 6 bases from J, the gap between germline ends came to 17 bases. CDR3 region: CASSIERDREPEAFF. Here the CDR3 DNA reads TGTGCCAGTAGTATCGAGCGGGACCGAGAACCTGAAGCTTTCTTT.

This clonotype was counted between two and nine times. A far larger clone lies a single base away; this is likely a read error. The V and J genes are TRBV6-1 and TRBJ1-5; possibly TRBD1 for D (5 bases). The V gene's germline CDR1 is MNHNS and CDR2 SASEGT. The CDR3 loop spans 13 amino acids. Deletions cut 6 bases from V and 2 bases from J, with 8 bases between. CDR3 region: CASSRDRNQPQHF. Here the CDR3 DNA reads TGTGCCAGCAGCCGGGACCGCAATCAGCCCCAGCATTTT.

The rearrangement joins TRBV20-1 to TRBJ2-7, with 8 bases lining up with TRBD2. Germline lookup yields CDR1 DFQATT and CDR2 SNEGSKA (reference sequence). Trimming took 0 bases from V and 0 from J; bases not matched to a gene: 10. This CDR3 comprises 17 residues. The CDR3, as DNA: TGCAGTGCTAGAGATCGATCGGGGACTAGTCTCTCCTACGAGCAGTACTTC. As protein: CSARDRSGTSLSYEQYF.

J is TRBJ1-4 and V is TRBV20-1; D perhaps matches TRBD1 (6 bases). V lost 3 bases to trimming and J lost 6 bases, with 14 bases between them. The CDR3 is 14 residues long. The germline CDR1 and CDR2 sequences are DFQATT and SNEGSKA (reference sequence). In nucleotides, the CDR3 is TGCAGTGCTAGCCGATGGGGGGCCCATGAAAAACTGTTTTTT. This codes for CSASRWGAHEKLFF.

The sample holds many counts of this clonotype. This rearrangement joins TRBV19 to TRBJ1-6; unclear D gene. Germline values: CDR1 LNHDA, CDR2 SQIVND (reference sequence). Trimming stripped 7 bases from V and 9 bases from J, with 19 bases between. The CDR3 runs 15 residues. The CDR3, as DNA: TGTGCCAGTACCTCTCAGGCGGGGAGCGGTTCACCCCTCCACTTT. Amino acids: CASTSQAGSGSPLHF.

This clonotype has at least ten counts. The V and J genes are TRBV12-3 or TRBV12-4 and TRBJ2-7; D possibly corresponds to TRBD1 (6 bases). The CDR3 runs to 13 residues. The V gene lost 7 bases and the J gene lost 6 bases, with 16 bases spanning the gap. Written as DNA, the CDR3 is TGTGCCAGCACCGGGACACTACTCCCCGAGCAGTACTTC. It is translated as CASTGTLLPEQYF.

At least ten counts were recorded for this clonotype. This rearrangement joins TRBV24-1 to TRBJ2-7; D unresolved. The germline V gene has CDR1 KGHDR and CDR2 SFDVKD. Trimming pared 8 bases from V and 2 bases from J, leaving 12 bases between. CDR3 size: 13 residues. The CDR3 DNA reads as TGTGCCACCAAGCTCCGTACCGCCTACGAGCAGTACTTC. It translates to CATKLRTAYEQYF.

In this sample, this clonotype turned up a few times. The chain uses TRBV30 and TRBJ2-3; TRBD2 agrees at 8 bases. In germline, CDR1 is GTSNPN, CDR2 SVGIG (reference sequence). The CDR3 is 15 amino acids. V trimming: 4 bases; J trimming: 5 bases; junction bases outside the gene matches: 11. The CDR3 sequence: CAWKSPGGPLDTQYF. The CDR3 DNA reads TGTGCCTGGAAGTCTCCGGGAGGGCCCTTAGATACGCAGTATTTT.